This T cell receptor (beta chain) was retrieved from a study of identical twins. TCRdb re-derived calls from the 5' RACE reads in MiXCR, one entry per CDR3 protein. This sample has about 340,000 distinct CDR3 sequences; about 9% occur once, and the top ten carry roughly 8.9%. V was pared by 0 bases and J by 5 bases, with 2 bases of the junction left unmatched. The CDR3 totals 15 residues. In germline, CDR1 is SGDLS, CDR2 YYNGEE. The chain combines TRBV9 with TRBJ1-4, with 9 bases matching TRBD1. This receptor was identified in a woman in her 50s in good health. The specimen sequenced was naive T cells sorted from blood. This CDR3 reads CASSVEGQGNEKLFF. The CDR3 bases are TGTGCCAGCAGCGTAGAGGGACAGGGCAATGAAAAACTGTTTTTT.